This TCR beta chain was obtained from a study of shared clonotypes between healthy human individuals. Findings and limits, study-wide: Estimated clonotype richness was generally higher in naive than memory subsets.

V dropped 8 bases and J dropped 2; count of bases not matched to a gene: 8. Germline loops: CDR1 LGHNA, CDR2 YNFKEQ. The CDR3 sequence is 14 residues long. Only in-frame clones appear in the TCRdb table, and some are missing; sequencing was by immunoSEQ multiplex PCR. This sample has about 2.2 million clones, with roughly 93% found just once. Naive CD8 cells comprised CD45RO-negative, CCR7-positively selected cells, excluding terminally differentiated effector memory CD45RA+ cells. Comment on this clone: What it binds is unknown.

The sequenced sample was naive CD8+ T cells from PBMCs. The gene calls are TRBV4-2 and TRBJ2-7; TRBD2 aligns across 8 bases. The sequence came from a man aged 18 to 30 in good health. Some clones in this sample may be carry-over from other donors' samples. CDR3 sequence (DNA): TGTGCCAGCTCGGGAGGGGGGTTACCCTACGAGCAGTACTTC. It specifies CASSGGGLPYEQYF.